This TCR beta chain appears in the sequencing data of a study of OX40 agonist ivuxolimab in advanced cancers. Study-level points and caveats: Which antigen the expanded peripheral T cells recognized is unknown.

Measured with immunoSEQ multiplex PCR; TCRdb has only the in-frame clones, and not every one. The data show tens of thousands of clones, with roughly 84% seen just once and around 1.5% held by the top ten. Note on this clone: The antigen is not known.

Between the trimmed V and J ends, which lost 9 bases and 1 base, there was a span of 6 bases. The CDR3 is made up of 11 amino acids. The germline V gene has CDR1 LNHDA and CDR2 SQIVND (reference sequence). The TCR sequence derives from an adult with an advanced solid tumor such as melanoma, head and neck, liver or kidney cancer. The rearrangement links TRBV19 to TRBJ1-1; unclear D gene. This specimen was CD4+ or CD8+ T cells sorted from blood, taken in a trial of the OX40 agonist ivuxolimab. CDR3 in amino acids: CASHWNTEAFF. The CDR3 nucleotides read TGTGCCAGCCACTGGAACACTGAAGCTTTCTTT.